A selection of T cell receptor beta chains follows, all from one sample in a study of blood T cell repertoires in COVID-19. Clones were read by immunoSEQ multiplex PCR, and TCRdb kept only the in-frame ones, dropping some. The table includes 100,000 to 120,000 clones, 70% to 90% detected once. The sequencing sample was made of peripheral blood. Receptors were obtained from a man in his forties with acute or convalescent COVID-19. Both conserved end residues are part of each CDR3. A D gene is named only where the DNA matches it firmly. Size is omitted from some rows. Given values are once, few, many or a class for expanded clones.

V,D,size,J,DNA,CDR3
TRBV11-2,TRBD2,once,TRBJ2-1,TGTGCCAGCAGCTTGAGGGTTCTTGGGGGGGGTAGTGAGCAGTTCTTC,CASSLRVLGGGSEQFF
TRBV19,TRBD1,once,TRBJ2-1,TGTGCCAGTAGCCCCCCGGGACAGGGGTTCGATGAGCAGTTCTTC,CASSPPGQGFDEQFF
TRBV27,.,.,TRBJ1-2,TGTGCCAGCAGTTTCGGGCAGGGGTATGGCTACACCTTC,CASSFGQGYGYTF
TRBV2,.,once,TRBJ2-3,TGTGCCAGCAGTCTTGCGGGGTCGGCGGGGACAGATACGCAGTATTTT,CASSLAGSAGTDTQYF
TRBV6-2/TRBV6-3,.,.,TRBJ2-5,TGTGCCAGCAGTTATATCCCGCCAAGCGGGCAAGAGACCCAGTACTTC,CASSYIPPSGQETQYF
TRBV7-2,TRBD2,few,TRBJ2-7,TGTGCCAGCAGCCGGACTAGCGGCGGCTACGAGCAGTACTTC,CASSRTSGGYEQYF
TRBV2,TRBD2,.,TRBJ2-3,TGTGCCAGCAGCCGCCCTTCTAGGACTAGCGGGGGGGTCACTTATGGCACAGATACGCAGTATTTT,CASSRPSRTSGGVTYGTDTQYF
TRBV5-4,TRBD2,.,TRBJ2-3,TGTGCCAGCAGCTATGGGACTAGCGGGGATACGCAGTATTTT,CASSYGTSGDTQYF
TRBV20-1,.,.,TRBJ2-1,TGCAGTGCTCCCACAGTGAATGAGCAGTTCTTC,CSAPTVNEQFF
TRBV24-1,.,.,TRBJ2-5,TGTGCCACCAGTGCAGATACAGCTTTAGAGACCCAGTACTTC,CATSADTALETQYF
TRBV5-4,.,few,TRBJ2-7,TGTGCCAGCAGCTTGAGGGGATCCTACGAGCAGTACTTC,CASSLRGSYEQYF
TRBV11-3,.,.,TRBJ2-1,TGTGCCAGCAGTGAGGGGGGGAACAATGAGCAGTTCTTC,CASSEGGNNEQFF
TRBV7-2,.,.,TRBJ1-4,TGTGCCAGCAGCATTAAAGGAGGTAGTGAAAAACTGTTTTTT,CASSIKGGSEKLFF
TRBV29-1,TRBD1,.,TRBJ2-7,TGCAGCGTTGAAACTCCGACAGGGGAAGGGAGCTACGAGCAGTACTTC,CSVETPTGEGSYEQYF
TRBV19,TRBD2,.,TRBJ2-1,TGTGCCAGTAGTATAGTTGGGCGGCTAGCGGCGGATCCGTGGAATGAGCAGTTCTTC,CASSIVGRLAADPWNEQFF
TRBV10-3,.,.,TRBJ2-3,TGTGCCATCAGCGAAACCCATGAAGAGGGAATAGATACGCAGTATTTT,CAISETHEEGIDTQYF
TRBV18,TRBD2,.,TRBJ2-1,TGTGCCAGCTCACCAACGCTAGCGGGGGCCTGGGGCTACAATGAGCAGTTCTTC,CASSPTLAGAWGYNEQFF
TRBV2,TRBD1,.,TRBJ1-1,TGTGCCAGCAGTCAACAGGGGGCTGCTGAAGCTTTCTTT,CASSQQGAAEAFF
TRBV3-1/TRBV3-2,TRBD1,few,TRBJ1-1,TGTGCCAGCAGCCAAGGAACAGGGGTTACTGAAGCTTTCTTT,CASSQGTGVTEAFF
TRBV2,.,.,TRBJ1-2,TGTGCCAGCAGTGACTATATCGGCTACACCTTC,CASSDYIGYTF
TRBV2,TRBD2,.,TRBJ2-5,TGTGCCAGCACCCCGGGACTAGCGGGGGGGTTAAAGACCCAGTACTTC,CASTPGLAGGLKTQYF
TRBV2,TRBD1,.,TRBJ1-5,TGTGCCAGCAGGGCAGGGGGCAGTCAGCCCCAGCATTTT,CASRAGGSQPQHF
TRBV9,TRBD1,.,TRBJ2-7,TGTGCCAGCAGCGTAACAGGACAGGGGGCCCTCGAGCAGTACTTC,CASSVTGQGALEQYF
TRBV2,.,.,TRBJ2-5,TGTGCCAGCAGACCGACTGTACAAGAGACCCAGTACTTC,CASRPTVQETQYF
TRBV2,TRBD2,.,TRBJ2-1,TGTGCCAGCAGTGAAGTTATAGCGGGGGGGCCGAATGAGCAGTTCTTC,CASSEVIAGGPNEQFF
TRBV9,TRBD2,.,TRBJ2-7,TGTGCCAGCAGCGTAGGAGGTAGCGGGACCTACGAGCAGTACTTC,CASSVGGSGTYEQYF
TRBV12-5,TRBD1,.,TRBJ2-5,TGTGCTAGTGGTTTAGGGGGCTCAAGGACCCAGTACTTC,CASGLGGSRTQYF
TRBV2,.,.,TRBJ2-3,TGTGCCAGCAGGAGGAGCGGAAGCACAGATACGCAGTATTTT,CASRRSGSTDTQYF
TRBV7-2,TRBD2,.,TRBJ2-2,TGTGCCAGCAGCTTCCGGACTAGTCATAACACCGGGGAGCTGTTTTTT,CASSFRTSHNTGELFF
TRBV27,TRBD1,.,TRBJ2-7,TGTGCCAGCAGCGGACAGGGGGACCCCTACGAGCAGTACTTC,CASSGQGDPYEQYF
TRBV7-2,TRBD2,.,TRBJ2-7,TGTGCCAGCAGCCTAACTAGCGGGGGGTCCACCTACGAGCAGTACTTC,CASSLTSGGSTYEQYF
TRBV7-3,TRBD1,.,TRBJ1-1,TGTGCCAGCAGCTTAAGTGGACAGGGGCTGAACACTGAAGCTTTCTTT,CASSLSGQGLNTEAFF
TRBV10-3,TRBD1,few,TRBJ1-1,TGTGCCATCAGTGAATGGACAGGGGTGAACACTGAAGCTTTCTTT,CAISEWTGVNTEAFF
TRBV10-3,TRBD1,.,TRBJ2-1,TGTGCCATCAGTGACGAGACAGGGGGCAATGAGCAGTTCTTC,CAISDETGGNEQFF
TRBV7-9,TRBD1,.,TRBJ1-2,TGTGCCAGCACCCGACAGGGGGCTGTCGGTGGCTACACCTTC,CASTRQGAVGGYTF
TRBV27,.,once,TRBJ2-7,TGTGCCAGTTCGAGGGGACAACTCTACGAGCAGTACTTC,CASSRGQLYEQYF
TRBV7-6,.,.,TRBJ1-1,TGTGCCAGCAGCCTCACATTGACTGGTAGCACTGAAGCTTTCTTT,CASSLTLTGSTEAFF
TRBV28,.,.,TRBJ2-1,TGTGCCAGCAGTTCCCCCCGGGACAAAAATGAGCAGTTCTTC,CASSSPRDKNEQFF
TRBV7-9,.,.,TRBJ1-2,TGTGCCAGCAGCTTAAAAGGGGTGGGGTATGGCTACACCTTC,CASSLKGVGYGYTF